Listed here is a single T cell receptor beta chain. The sample belongs to a study of T cells expressing NK-cell markers. Study-wide background: The study drew TCR beta repertoires from sorted CD3+CD56+NKG2C+, CD3+CD56+NKG2C- and CD3+CD56-NKG2C+ T cells.

This CDR3 comprises 15 residues. Germline V gene sequence: CDR1 LGHDT, CDR2 YNNKEL (reference sequence). With the 5' RACE reads reprocessed, TCRdb shows one record per CDR3 protein and no DNA. Recorded for this sample: some 500,000 distinct CDR3 sequences. The genes are TRBV3-1 and TRBJ2-1. The TCR originated in a woman between 50 and 59 years old in good health. Specimen: blood T cells: a sorted CD56 or NKG2C T cell subset, CD4+ or CD8+ T cells, or bulk PBMC T cells (not recorded which). The CDR3 sequence: CASSQDLGQPNEQFF.